Below are 30 T cell receptor beta chains sequenced from a single sample in a study of blood T cell repertoires in COVID-19. Libraries were prepared by immunoSEQ multiplex PCR; TCRdb keeps only in-frame clonotypes and omits some of them. The sample lists about 260,000 clones, around 87% occurring once. The sample consisted of peripheral blood. The receptors shown here come from a woman in her forties or fifties with acute or convalescent COVID-19.

This clone has only one observation. V gene TRBV7-3 combines with J gene TRBJ2-3; 7 nucleotides match TRBD1. With V trimmed by 4 bases and J by 3 bases, 4 bases remained unmatched. This CDR3 spans 14 amino acids. Germline V gene lookup returns CDR1 SGHTA and CDR2 FQGTGA. The CDR3 is CASSYGQETDTQYF. The CDR3 DNA is TGTGCCAGCAGCTACGGACAGGAAACAGATACGCAGTATTTT.

The J gene is TRBJ1-6, the V gene TRBV19; TRBD1 might be the D (6 bases). The CDR3 has 12 amino acids. Germline V gives CDR1 LNHDA, CDR2 SQIVND (reference sequence). V was cut by 6 bases and J by 9 bases, with 9 bases left in between. Written as DNA, the CDR3 is TGTGCCAGTAGACAGGGCCTTTCACCCCTCCACTTT. Protein product: CASRQGLSPLHF.

V gene TRBV2 combines with J gene TRBJ2-7, with D possibly TRBD2 on 6 matching bases. This CDR3 region has 14 residues. Germline CDR1 and CDR2: SNHLY and FYNNEI. Between the trimmed V and J ends, which lost 2 bases and 4 bases, there was a span of 12 bases. This CDR3 is CASSEYGGKYEQYF. The CDR3 DNA follows: TGTGCCAGCAGTGAATATGGAGGGAAGTACGAGCAGTACTTC.

The chain is built from TRBV27 and TRBJ1-5; the D gene is possibly TRBD1 (6 bases). Between the trimmed V and J ends, which lost 5 bases and 1 base, there was a span of 18 bases. The germline V gene has CDR1 MNHEY and CDR2 SMNVEV (reference sequence). The CDR3 has 17 amino acids. The CDR3 region has the DNA TGTGCCAGCAGTCCGCTAACAGGGTCGTACAGCAATCAGCCCCAGCATTTT. Encoded protein: CASSPLTGSYSNQPQHF.

The V and J genes are TRBV2 and TRBJ2-7; TRBD2 matches at 15 bases. Per the germline V gene, CDR1 is SNHLY and CDR2 is FYNNEI. V lost 6 bases and J lost 5; bases outside the gene matches: 5. The CDR3 sequence is 15 residues long. CDR3 nucleotides: TGTGCCAGCAGCTCGGGACTAGCGGGAGGACACGAGCAGTACTTC. Its protein product is CASSSGLAGGHEQYF.

V and J are TRBV6-5 and TRBJ2-7; D gene uncertain. The CDR3 consists of 14 residues. Trimming removed 6 bases at V and 0 bases at J, with 12 bases between. In germline, CDR1 is MNHEY, CDR2 SVGAGI. The CDR3 loop is CASSRYTSSYEQYF. As DNA, the CDR3 is TGTGCCAGCAGCCGATATACGAGCTCCTACGAGCAGTACTTC.

V gene TRBV9 combines with J gene TRBJ2-3; 7 positions match TRBD2. The CDR3 has 16 amino acids. V shed 4 bases and J 0 bases; nucleotides not matched to a gene: 8. Germline loops: CDR1 SGDLS, CDR2 YYNGEE. Here the CDR3 reads CASSPPLAASTDTQYF. In DNA form, the CDR3 reads TGTGCCAGCAGCCCCCCCCTAGCGGCTAGCACAGATACGCAGTATTTT.

In this sample, this clone turned up once. The CDR3 coding sequence is TGCAGCGTTCCCACTGTTGACGGCCTAGCGGGAGGGAGCCAGTTCTTC. This encodes CSVPTVDGLAGGSQFF. V and J are TRBV29-1 and TRBJ2-1; 12 bases are a match to TRBD2. Germline CDR1 is SQVTM and CDR2 is ANQGSEA. The CDR3 extends over 16 amino acids. With V trimmed by 5 bases and J by 13 bases, 18 bases remained unmatched.

The chain uses TRBV5-6 and TRBJ1-2, with 9 positions matching TRBD1. Unmatched junction bases numbered 4, after V lost 2 bases and J lost 2 bases. Germline V gives CDR1 SGHDT, CDR2 YYEEEE. The CDR3 length is 15 residues. CDR3 in DNA: TGTGCCAGCAGCTTCTACGGACAGGGGAACTATGGCTACACCTTC. Its protein product is CASSFYGQGNYGYTF. Supplemented by reference TRBV5-6 and TRBJ1-2, the full variable domain reads DAGVTQSPTHLIKTRGQQVTLRCSPKSGHDTVSWYQQALGQGPQFIFQYYEEEERQRGNFPDRFSGHQFPNYSSELNVNALLLGDSALYLCASSFYGQGNYGYTFGSGTRLTVV.

The chain couples TRBV10-3 to TRBJ1-2, with TRBD1 matching over 9 bases. Germline V gene lookup returns CDR1 ENHRY and CDR2 SYGVKD. This CDR3 spans 15 amino acids. Losses at the gene ends were 7 bases for V and 1 base for J; bases not matched to a gene: 7. This CDR3 is CAIKVPGQGNYGYTF. The CDR3 DNA follows: TGTGCCATCAAAGTCCCGGGACAGGGTAACTATGGCTACACCTTC.

The rearrangement links TRBV19 to TRBJ1-5; 8 nucleotides line up with TRBD1. The CDR3 contains 18 residues. CDR1 is LNHDA and CDR2 is SQIVND in the germline V gene (reference sequence). V gave up 4 bases and J gave up 4 bases; unmatched junction bases: 15. The CDR3 here is CASSTLRARGLRNQPQHF. The CDR3 DNA reads TGTGCCAGTAGTACCCTCCGAGCCAGGGGGCTTCGAAATCAGCCCCAGCATTTT.

This rearrangement joins TRBV5-1 to TRBJ2-1, with D perhaps matching TRBD2 (5 bases). From germline, CDR1 is SGHRS and CDR2 YFSETQ. This CDR3 comprises 14 residues. Trimming shortened V by 0 bases and J by 5 bases, and 9 bases separated the two germline ends. The CDR3 DNA is TGCGCCAGCAGCTTGGGTTCCGGGAACAATGAGCAGTTCTTC. Translated, it gives CASSLGSGNNEQFF.

This rearrangement joins TRBV19 to TRBJ2-2; 7 bases map to TRBD1. This CDR3 has 17 residues. V trimming: 5 bases; J trimming: 2 bases; junction bases outside the gene matches: 11. Looked up from germline, CDR1 is LNHDA and CDR2 is SQIVND (reference sequence). The CDR3 DNA reads TGTGCCAGTAGTCGTCCCCGTGGGACAGTTAACACCGGGGAGCTGTTTTTT. Its translation is CASSRPRGTVNTGELFF.

V and J are TRBV4-2 and TRBJ1-4, with 7 bases that match TRBD1. This CDR3 is built from 18 residues. Germline CDR1 reads LGHNA; CDR2 reads YNFKEQ. V dropped 1 base and J dropped 1; count of bases not matched to a gene: 9. The DNA for the CDR3 is TGTGCCAGCAGCCAAGGTAGACAGGGTGGGGGAACTAATGAAAAACTGTTTTTT. Translating it yields CASSQGRQGGGTNEKLFF.

The chain recombines TRBV28 with TRBJ1-1; D not resolved. Trimming removed 7 bases from V and 1 base from J, with 10 bases in between. Per the germline V gene, CDR1 is MDHEN and CDR2 is SYDVKM. CDR3 size: 13 residues. CDR3 protein: CASTVLGNTEAFF. CDR3 coding DNA: TGTGCCAGCACTGTACTCGGGAACACTGAAGCTTTCTTT. The full variable domain, its missing parts supplied by reference TRBV28 and TRBJ1-1, is DVKVTQSSRYLVKRTGEKVFLECVQDMDHENMFWYRQDPGLGLRLIYFSYDVKMKEKGDIPEGYSVSREKKERFSLILESASTNQTSMYLCASTVLGNTEAFFGQGTRLTVV.

The J gene is TRBJ2-2, the V gene TRBV6-6; 12 nucleotides match TRBD2. This CDR3 is 15 amino acids long. Germline-derived CDR1 and CDR2 are MNHNY and SVGAGI (reference sequence). Trimming removed 5 bases from V and 4 bases from J; junction bases left unmatched: 2. The CDR3 loop is CASSEGLAGTGELFF. The CDR3 nucleotides are TGTGCCAGCAGTGAGGGACTAGCGGGCACCGGGGAGCTGTTTTTT.

The chain is built from TRBV24-1 and TRBJ2-1, with 8 bases matching TRBD2. The CDR3 runs to 15 residues. Germline lookup yields CDR1 KGHDR and CDR2 SFDVKD. The V segment lost 6 bases and the J segment 4 bases; nucleotides outside the gene matches: 7. The CDR3 DNA sequence: TGTGCCACCAGTAAGCGGGAGATTCTTTACAATGAGCAGTTCTTC. As protein: CATSKREILYNEQFF.

The chain employs TRBV4-1 and TRBJ1-5, with D possibly TRBD1 on 6 matching bases. Germline-derived CDR1 and CDR2 are MGHRA and YSYEKL. The CDR3 sequence is 18 residues long. V gave up 0 bases and J gave up 4 bases, with 19 bases separating them. The CDR3 nucleotides are TGCGCCAGCAGCCAAGATTCAAGACCCGACAGGCAGAATCAGCCCCAGCATTTT. Encoded protein: CASSQDSRPDRQNQPQHF.

The genes are TRBV30 and TRBJ1-4; D call uncertain. The CDR3 is 12 amino acids. Germline V gene sequence: CDR1 GTSNPN, CDR2 SVGIG (reference sequence). Trimming shortened V by 5 bases and J by 7 bases, and 11 bases separated the two germline ends. CDR3 protein: CAWGLAVEKLFF. In DNA, the CDR3 is TGTGCCTGGGGGTTGGCGGTTGAAAAACTGTTTTTT.

The chain links TRBV4-2 to TRBJ2-5, with a weak D call TRBD1 (5 bases). CDR3 size: 14 residues. V dropped 5 bases and J dropped 3 bases, with 13 bases sitting between them. Per the germline V gene, CDR1 is LGHNA and CDR2 is YNFKEQ. CDR3 region: CASSVQATEETQYF. CDR3 DNA: TGTGCCAGCAGCGTACAGGCCACCGAAGAGACCCAGTACTTC.

This clone was recorded once. The rearrangement links TRBV9 to TRBJ1-1; no firm D call. Per germline, CDR1 SGDLS and CDR2 YYNGEE. This CDR3 has 17 residues. The ends were cut back, 2 bases at V and 0 bases at J, with 17 bases in the middle. The CDR3 region is CASSVFPSGRMNTEAFF. The CDR3 region has the DNA TGTGCCAGCAGCGTCTTCCCCTCCGGCAGGATGAACACTGAAGCTTTCTTT.

This chain links TRBV6-2 or TRBV6-3 with TRBJ2-7, with a weak D call TRBD1 (6 bases). The length of the CDR3 is 14 residues. Germline-derived CDR1 and CDR2 are MNHEY and SVGEGT. V gave up 5 bases and J gave up 2 bases, with 13 bases separating them. The DNA for the CDR3 is TGTGCCAGCAGTGTACAGGGTTTGGCCTACGAGCAGTACTTC. As protein: CASSVQGLAYEQYF.

This chain links TRBV5-1 with TRBJ2-2; 8 nucleotides align to TRBD1. Trimming removed 2 bases from V and 5 bases from J; junction bases left unmatched: 2. The CDR3 is 14 residues long. The germline V gene encodes CDR1 SGHRS and CDR2 YFSETQ. DNA for the CDR3: TGCGCCAGCAGCTTACGGACAGGGACCGGGGAGCTGTTTTTT. Its protein is CASSLRTGTGELFF.

This chain links TRBV30 with TRBJ1-3; D is uncertain. V was shortened by 3 bases and J by 4 bases, with 16 bases between the two germline ends. Germline loops: CDR1 GTSNPN, CDR2 SVGIG (reference sequence). This CDR3 spans 15 amino acids. CDR3: CAWSGPGWRGNTIYF. CDR3 DNA sequence: TGTGCCTGGAGCGGACCCGGTTGGAGGGGAAACACCATATATTTT.

The chain carries TRBV11-2 and TRBJ2-7; tentatively, D is TRBD1 (5 bases). The CDR3 is 13 residues long. Trimming cost V 1 base and J 3 bases, with 7 bases left between them. Germline V gene lookup returns CDR1 SGHAT and CDR2 FQNNGV. This CDR3 reads CASSLAQGYEQYF. The CDR3, as DNA: TGTGCCAGCAGCTTAGCGCAGGGCTACGAGCAGTACTTC.

V gene TRBV5-1 combines with J gene TRBJ2-7; D gene unclear. Germline CDR1 reads SGHRS; CDR2 reads YFSETQ. There are 12 residues in the CDR3. Trimming removed 0 bases from V and 5 bases from J, with 6 bases in between. In DNA form, the CDR3 reads TGCGCCAGCAGCTTGGACTTTAACGAGCAGTACTTC. Protein: CASSLDFNEQYF.

The genes are TRBV19 and TRBJ2-3; TRBD1 might be the D (5 bases). CDR1 LNHDA and CDR2 SQIVND come from the germline V gene (reference sequence). The CDR3 totals 15 residues. The V and J ends lost 5 bases and 3 bases respectively, with 15 bases between them. CDR3 DNA: TGTGCCAGTAGTTCCCTAGGGGTTGGGACAGATACGCAGTATTTT. Its protein product is CASSSLGVGTDTQYF.

The CDR3 spells CASSLAGGSTEAFF. The CDR3 DNA is TGTGCCAGCAGCTTAGCGGGGGGGAGCACTGAAGCTTTCTTT. The V and J genes are TRBV7-2 and TRBJ1-1; the D gene is possibly TRBD1 (5 bases). V lost 0 bases and J 4 bases, leaving 9 bases between the germline ends. CDR3 size: 14 residues. CDR1 is SGHTA and CDR2 is FQGNSA in the germline V gene.

The rearrangement uses TRBV5-8 and TRBJ2-7, with 7 bases matching TRBD1. This CDR3 contains 14 residues. Germline CDR1 SGHTS, CDR2 YDEGEE. V shed 3 bases and J 1 base; nucleotides not matched to a gene: 4. CDR3 loop: CASSSRDRSYEQYF. In nucleotides, the CDR3 is TGTGCCAGCAGCTCACGGGACAGATCCTACGAGCAGTACTTC.

This chain connects TRBV30 to TRBJ2-5; D is undetermined. Germline CDR1 and CDR2: GTSNPN and SVGIG (reference sequence). The CDR3 totals 12 residues. The ends were cut back, 0 bases at V and 5 bases at J, with 7 bases in the middle. The chain's CDR3 is CAWSVLTETQYF. CDR3 in DNA: TGTGCCTGGAGTGTACTTACGGAGACCCAGTACTTC.